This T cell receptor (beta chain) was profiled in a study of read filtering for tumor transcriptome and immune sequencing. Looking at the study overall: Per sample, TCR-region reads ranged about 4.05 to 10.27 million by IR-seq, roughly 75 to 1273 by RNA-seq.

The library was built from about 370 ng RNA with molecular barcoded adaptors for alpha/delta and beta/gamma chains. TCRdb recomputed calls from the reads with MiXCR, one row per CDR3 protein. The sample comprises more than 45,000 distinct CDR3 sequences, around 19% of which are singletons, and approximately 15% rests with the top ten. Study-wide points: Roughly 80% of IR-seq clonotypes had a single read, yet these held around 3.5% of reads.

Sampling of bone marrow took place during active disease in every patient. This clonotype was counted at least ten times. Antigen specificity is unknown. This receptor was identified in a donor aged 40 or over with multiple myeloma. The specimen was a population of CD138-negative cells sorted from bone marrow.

CDR3 region: CSVEGGTSGYNEQFF. The CDR3 DNA reads as TGCAGCGTTGAGGGCGGGACTAGCGGCTACAATGAGCAGTTCTTC. This sequence joins TRBV29-1 and TRBJ2-1, with 11 bases matching TRBD2. The V gene end was trimmed by 3 bases and the J gene end by 3 bases; junction bases not matched to a gene: 4. This CDR3 is 15 amino acids long. The V gene's germline CDR1 is SQVTM and CDR2 ANQGSEA.